This T cell receptor beta chain was sequenced for a study of blood T cells in healthy people across ages. The CDR3 has 13 residues. Germline CDR1 and CDR2: SGHTA and FQGNSA. The V end was cut by 3 bases, the J end by 7 bases, with 10 bases between. Using a J-beta primer mix together with a sample-barcoded 5' primer, a second PCR was run for roughly 6 to 12 cycles. TCRdb called the 5' RACE reads again in MiXCR, with one record for every CDR3 protein. The repertoire holds roughly 1,300,000 distinct CDR3 sequences, with around 59% as singletons. This receptor was obtained from a man between 18 and 35 years old in good health. This rearrangement joins TRBV7-2 to TRBJ2-1; D is ambiguous. Sequences were obtained from blood. DNA for the CDR3: TGTGCCAGCAGCTTTTTCCCCCTTAATGAGCAGTTCTTC. Protein sequence: CASSFFPLNEQFF.